This T cell receptor beta chain was profiled in a study of radiation and T cells in renal cell carcinoma (dated by TCRdb to about 2020). Describing the broader study: Samples came from a clinical trial, in which primary renal cell carcinomas received 15 Gy stereotactic body radiation therapy followed by nephrectomy 4 weeks later. In the 40 to 60 samples combined, 4,016,671 unique CDR3 nucleotide sequences were found, encoding 2 million to 3 million unique CDR3 amino acid sequences. TCR beta sequencing covered around 50 samples in total, comprising around 26 tumors and some 27 peripheral blood samples. Findings and caveats that apply to the study as a whole: Blood repertoire dynamics were not followed beyond 4 weeks after treatment. Effects of radiation dose or scheduling on the TCR repertoire could not be addressed with the single-armed trial design. In blood, the top tumor clonotypes increased from baseline to 2 weeks after radiation and then shrank by 4 weeks, which suggests a temporary expansion of tumor-resident clones. Because pretreatment tumor biopsies were not available, the baseline intratumoral presence of clonotypes could not be determined.

This clone showed up just once. Its antigen target is currently unknown. No quality values exist for individual bases; no much larger clone is one base distant. The intended sense of this specimen's time point label: baseline pretreatment blood. Interpreted using the paper, the treatment or condition label stands for: 15 Gy SBRT to primary tumor, nephrectomy 4 weeks later. Serial peripheral blood from radiation-treated patients was sampled at baseline, 2 weeks and 4 weeks after SBRT to track tumor-enriched clonotypes. Every patient's renal cell carcinoma showed clear cell pathology. Genomic DNA for TCR sequencing was prepared using the QIAamp DNA Blood Mini Kit (Qiagen). The analyses included only samples that passed all quality control checks. V loses 2 bases, J loses 6 bases, and the germline ends lie 11 bases apart. The CDR3 numbers 13 residues from cysteine through phenylalanine. Kept here is only the CDR3 DNA, which spans 39 bases and is read in frame from base 1. CDR1 and CDR2 (MNHEY, SVGAGI) derive from the germline V gene.

TCR beta libraries were generated from genomic DNA with the immunoSEQ kit, following the manufacturer's recommendations. Library preparation used a first multiplex PCR with proprietary primers, then a second PCR adding unique barcodes, with bead cleanups after each round. A kit-provided positive control reaction and a negative control reaction were included in every sample batch. The final libraries were assessed on an Agilent 4200 TapeStation D1000 ScreenTape, pooled by volume, and quantified by qPCR. An Illumina NextSeq500 fitted with a MidOutput 150-cycle cartridge performed the sequencing, running 156 Read1 cycles and 15 Index1 cycles with the kit's custom primers. The pooled library was loaded at 1.0 pM, and about 20% PhiX control was spiked in. The authors' pipeline ran thus. Vendor-processed data were analyzed in R, with a clonotype defined as all T cells sharing the same CDR3 nucleotide sequence. In the clone abundance analyses, frequencies in each sample were normalized to that sample's 10,000 most abundant clones. Before analysis, public T cell clones were removed, and these numbered fewer than six per sample on average. Tumor-enriched and baseline blood-enriched clonotypes were defined by at least a 32-fold difference in abundance between compartments. A beta-binomial differential abundance model was applied to find clonotypes that expanded or contracted between blood time points. Similarity between tumor and blood repertoires was quantified using the Baroni-Urbani and Buser coefficient, and groups were compared with two-tailed Wilcoxon tests in R. Entries here come from immuneACCESS through TCRdb and include only in-frame sequences with V and J called. Some clones fail to appear in such tables; in the studies checked, an unresolved V gene covers under half of the shortfall, and the cause of the remainder is unknown. The DNA was the basis for D and trimming; V, J and clone size are from that table. This sample lists some 150,000 clones; roughly 88% were detected once. Approximately 12% of the sample goes to the ten largest clones.

This specimen consisted of blood, obtained from a patient whose treatment included radiotherapy and nephrectomy. The rearranged segments are TRBV6-5 and TRBJ2-7; the D gene is perhaps TRBD1, from 5 matching bases. The receptor was isolated from a woman between 45 and 60 years old with renal cell carcinoma. The CDR3 here reads CASSYKGASEQYF. The sequence in DNA is TGTGCCAGCAGTTACAAAGGGGCTAGCGAGCAGTACTTC.